The present TCR beta chain was sequenced within a study of blood T cell repertoires in COVID-19. Study overall: T cells, B-cell-depleted T cells, or PBMCs supplied cDNA or gDNA.

Using immunoSEQ multiplex PCR, the repertoire was profiled, and TCRdb retains in-frame clones only, with some absent. Among 300,000 to 350,000 clones listed, just over 85% were seen once. Trimming at V came to 4 bases and at J to 5 bases, leaving 19 bases not matched to a gene. The length of the CDR3 is 19 residues. CDR1 SEHNR and CDR2 FQNEAQ come from the germline V gene (reference sequence). Material: PBMCs or T cells enriched from blood (not recorded which). The TCR originated in a woman aged 35 to 49 with acute COVID-19. V and J are TRBV7-9 and TRBJ1-3; 8 nucleotides match TRBD1. CDR3 sequence (DNA): TGTGCCAGCAGCTATTCCCCGGGACAGGCCGATCTCTACCGAAACACCATATATTTT. Amino acids: CASSYSPGQADLYRNTIYF. The full variable domain, its missing parts supplied by reference TRBV7-9 and TRBJ1-3, is DTGVSQNPRHKITKRGQNVTFRCDPISEHNRLYWYRQTLGQGPEFLTYFQNEAQLEKSRLLSDRFSAERPKGSFSTLEIQRTEQGDSAMYLCASSYSPGQADLYRNTIYFGEGSWLTVV.